This TCR beta chain was sequenced in a study of post-analysis software for immune sequencing data. Built from TCR beta cDNA, the libraries had unique molecular identifiers in them. TCRdb ran MiXCR on the PCR reads and lists one entry per CDR3 protein. The data contain about half a million distinct CDR3 sequences, around 40% of them singletons. Study-wide results and limits: Patients used about five TRBV segments, including TRBV5-6, TRBV5-1 and TRBV20-1, more often than controls.

With 6 bases removed from V and 6 bases from J, the gap between germline ends came to 15 bases. The CDR3 spans 15 residues. Germline lookup yields CDR1 MRHNA and CDR2 SNTAGT. This clonotype came up many times. Its target is not known. This clonotype was sampled from a girl between 10 and 17 years old with multiple sclerosis. The source material was blood. The V and J genes are TRBV6-4 and TRBJ1-6, with no clear D. The CDR3 spells CASSPPAGINSPLHF. CDR3 nucleotides: TGTGCCAGCAGCCCGCCTGCGGGGATTAATTCACCCCTCCACTTT.